The present entry profiles one T cell receptor (beta chain) with its context. What it binds is unknown. Patients were ruled out by autoimmune disease history or systemic immunosuppression. The CDR3 totals 12 residues. V was pared by 6 bases and J by 8 bases, with 13 bases between. From germline, CDR1 is MNHEY and CDR2 SVGAGI. Some clones are missing from TCRdb's copy, which holds only in-frame ones; the method was immunoSEQ multiplex PCR. The sample yields over 80,000 clones, 75% to 95% seen once. The data were obtained in a study of OX40 agonist ivuxolimab in advanced cancers. About the research overall: Anti-PD-1, anti-PD-L1 or anti-CTLA-4 therapy given earlier was allowed, and 40% had some.

Whole-study results and caveats: CD8+ T cells (on average) carried more expanded clones than CD4+ T cells.

This receptor was taken from an adult with an advanced solid tumor such as melanoma, head and neck, liver or kidney cancer. The sequencing here drew on CD4+ or CD8+ T cells sorted from blood, taken in a trial of the OX40 agonist ivuxolimab. This sequence joins TRBV6-5 and TRBJ1-2, with a possible D match to TRBD1 (5 bases). The CDR3: CASRSGFDGYTF. The CDR3, as DNA: TGTGCCAGCAGATCAGGGTTTGACGGCTACACCTTC.